This is a list of T cell receptor beta chains from one sample in a study of T cell responses to AZD1222 COVID-19 vaccine. Produced via immunoSEQ multiplex PCR; TCRdb's table is partial and in-frame only. In the table there are approximately 170,000 clones, 85% to 95% of which are singletons. Sequenced material: peripheral blood, taken 28 days after the second AZD1222 dose. All receptors derive from an adult who received the AZD1222 COVID-19 vaccine. The CDR3 runs from the conserved cysteine through the conserved F or W. The D gene is left open where the match is weak. Expanded clones are given a class, and other clones once, few, many or no size at all.

j_call,v_call,d_call,clone_size,cdr3_aa,cdr3_nt
TRBJ2-3,TRBV9,TRBD2,-,CASSVKREGLLASTDTQYF,TGTGCCAGCAGCGTCAAGCGGGAGGGCCTCCTTGCTAGCACAGATACGCAGTATTTT
TRBJ2-1,TRBV4-1,-,-,CASSQVAHDNEQFF,TGCGCCAGCAGCCAAGTAGCCCACGACAATGAGCAGTTCTTC
TRBJ1-1,TRBV5-1,-,-,CASTTESNTEAFF,TGCGCCAGCACGACAGAGAGTAACACTGAAGCTTTCTTT
TRBJ2-5,TRBV7-2,-,-,CASSPMFLLLETQYF,TGTGCCAGCAGCCCCATGTTCCTTCTACTTGAGACCCAGTACTTC
TRBJ2-7,TRBV7-2,TRBD2,few,CASSWTSGRIGYEQYF,TGTGCCAGCAGCTGGACTAGCGGGAGAATCGGCTACGAGCAGTACTTC
TRBJ1-2,TRBV21-1,-,-,CASSAPGTRSNYGYTF,TGTGCCAGCAGCGCACCCGGGACAAGATCTAACTATGGCTACACCTTC
TRBJ1-2,TRBV18,TRBD1,-,CASSPKYRGDYGYTF,TGTGCCAGCTCACCGAAATACAGGGGTGACTATGGCTACACCTTC
TRBJ2-1,TRBV18,TRBD2,-,CASSPPGLAGGVEFF,TGTGCCAGCTCACCACCCGGACTAGCGGGAGGGGTGGAGTTCTTC
TRBJ2-1,TRBV14,-,-,CASSPLGSYNEQFF,TGTGCCAGCAGCCCCCTTGGGTCCTACAATGAGCAGTTCTTC
TRBJ2-7,TRBV12-3/TRBV12-4,TRBD1,-,CASSPTGGGEQYF,TGTGCCAGCAGCCCGACAGGGGGAGGTGAGCAGTACTTC
TRBJ1-3,TRBV21-1,-,-,CASSKKAHPGRQNTIYF,TGTGCCAGCAGCAAAAAAGCCCACCCCGGGCGGCAAAACACCATATATTTT
TRBJ2-5,TRBV29-1,-,-,CSVKAVQETQYF,TGCAGCGTTAAGGCGGTCCAAGAGACCCAGTACTTC